These 28 T cell receptor beta chains were all obtained from the same sample, sequenced in a study of chemoradiotherapy in HPV16-positive cancers. Assay used: immunoSEQ multiplex PCR; TCRdb lists only in-frame clones, some missing. The sample contains roughly 7,900 clones, approximately 80% of which appear only once. This specimen was collected from a patient who underwent chemoradiotherapy. All receptors derive from a human donor with HPV-associated anogenital cancer.

The chain employs TRBV19 and TRBJ2-7; 7 bases agree with TRBD2. The length of the CDR3 is 14 residues. CDR1 is LNHDA and CDR2 is SQIVND in the germline V gene (reference sequence). V lost 3 bases and J lost 0; bases outside the gene matches: 2. In DNA, the CDR3 is TGTGCCAGTAGTATTGCGGGGGACTCCTACGAGCAGTACTTC. As protein: CASSIAGDSYEQYF.

Only a few counts were recorded for this clone. This chain joins TRBV11-2 and TRBJ2-3, with D maybe TRBD2 (7 bases). This CDR3 comprises 13 residues. Germline assignment: CDR1 SGHAT and CDR2 FQNNGV. Trimming removed 3 bases at V and 5 bases at J, with 9 bases between. DNA for the CDR3: TGTGCCAGCAGCTTCGGGGGGCGAGATACGCAGTATTTT. This encodes CASSFGGRDTQYF.

Points on this clone: Other DNA sequences in the sample encode the same CDR3. The rearrangement joins TRBV10-2 to TRBJ2-7; possibly TRBD1 for D (5 bases). In germline, CDR1 is WSHSY, CDR2 SAAADI. This CDR3 comprises 13 residues. The V and J ends lost 6 bases and 2 bases respectively, with 11 bases between them. Here the CDR3 DNA reads TGCGCCAGCAGCCCTACAGGAGCCTACGAGCAGTACTTC. This translates into CASSPTGAYEQYF.

V gene TRBV5-4 combines with J gene TRBJ2-7, with D possibly being TRBD2 (5 bases). The V end lost 1 base, the J end lost 1 base, and 9 bases lay between the germline ends. This CDR3 spans 14 amino acids. CDR1 is SGHNT and CDR2 is YYREEE in the germline V gene (reference sequence). This chain's CDR3 is CASSLSRGSYEQYF. CDR3 DNA sequence: TGTGCCAGCAGCTTGAGTCGGGGTTCCTACGAGCAGTACTTC.

In this sample, this clone turned up a few times. The chain carries TRBV2 and TRBJ1-1, with D uncertain. Germline V CDR1 and CDR2: SNHLY, FYNNEI. Trimming cost V 4 bases and J 1 base, with 10 bases left between them. CDR3 size: 14 residues. The CDR3, as DNA: TGTGCCAGCAGTGGCTTGGAGGGGAACACTGAAGCTTTCTTT. Its translation is CASSGLEGNTEAFF.

This chain uses TRBV7-2 with TRBJ2-2; D gene unclear. Trimming took 6 bases from V and 0 from J, leaving 11 bases between them. This CDR3 contains 15 residues. The germline V gene has CDR1 SGHTA and CDR2 FQGNSA. The DNA for the CDR3 is TGTGCCAGCAGGCGAGACACCTCGAACACCGGGGAGCTGTTTTTT. Protein sequence: CASRRDTSNTGELFF. Based on the CDR3 plus reference TRBV7-2 and TRBJ2-2, the full variable domain is GAGVSQSPSNKVTEKGKDVELRCDPISGHTALYWYRQSLGQGLEFLIYFQGNSAPDKSGLPSDRFSAERTGGSVSTLTIQRTQQEDSAVYLCASRRDTSNTGELFFGEGSRLTVL.

This rearrangement joins TRBV5-6 to TRBJ1-1; TRBD1 matches at 8 bases. J gave up 7 bases and V 4 bases, and 9 bases lay outside the gene matches. CDR1 SGHDT and CDR2 YYEEEE come from the germline V gene. The CDR3 extends over 14 amino acids. The CDR3 region has the DNA TGTGCCAGCAGCCCAAAAGGACAGGGCCTTGAAGCTTTCTTT. It codes for CASSPKGQGLEAFF.

The rearrangement uses TRBV5-6 and TRBJ1-1; the D is unclear. CDR3 size: 14 residues. Trimming shortened V by 5 bases and J by 0 bases, and 11 bases separated the two germline ends. Germline CDR1 is SGHDT and CDR2 is YYEEEE. The CDR3 DNA is TGTGCCAGCAGGATGGGATTCATGAACACTGAAGCTTTCTTT. Its protein is CASRMGFMNTEAFF.

The chain recombines TRBV10-3 with TRBJ1-2; 8 positions agree with TRBD1. From germline, CDR1 is ENHRY and CDR2 SYGVKD. The CDR3 contains 13 residues. The ends lost 6 bases at V and 8 bases at J; junction bases unmatched: 8. The CDR3 loop reads CAISIDRGDGYTF. CDR3 nucleotides: TGTGCCATCAGCATTGACAGGGGTGACGGCTACACCTTC.

CDR3 in DNA: TGTGCCAGCAGCTTGGGCGCCCAGAAGGCGCAGTATTTT. Its protein product is CASSLGAQKAQYF. The chain joins TRBV5-6 to TRBJ2-3; D uncertain. Germline CDR1 reads SGHDT; CDR2 reads YYEEEE. This CDR3 has 13 residues. The V end was cut by 0 bases, the J end by 10 bases, with 12 bases between.

This clone came up a few times. The chain recombines TRBV4-1 with TRBJ2-3; possibly TRBD2 for D (7 bases). CDR1 and CDR2 from the germline V gene are MGHRA and YSYEKL. This CDR3 spans 16 amino acids. Trimming stripped 1 base from V and 4 bases from J, with 15 bases between. DNA for the CDR3: TGCGCCAGCAGCCAAGTCGGCCTGCGGGGGCCAGATACGCAGTATTTT. Its translation is CASSQVGLRGPDTQYF.

The V and J genes are TRBV5-1 and TRBJ1-3; 9 nucleotides match TRBD1. The CDR3 has 16 residues. The ends lost 2 bases at V and 4 bases at J; junction bases unmatched: 7. CDR1 and CDR2 from the germline V gene are SGHRS and YFSETQ. The CDR3 DNA is TGCGCCAGCAGCTTAAACGGACAGGGGACAGGAAACACCATATATTTT. It translates to CASSLNGQGTGNTIYF.

V gene TRBV5-6 combines with J gene TRBJ2-5, with D perhaps matching TRBD1 (5 bases). V shed 0 bases and J shed 2 bases, with 11 bases lying between them. CDR3 length equals 15 residues. Looked up from germline, CDR1 is SGHDT and CDR2 is YYEEEE. The CDR3 sequence: CASSLALTAQETQYF. The CDR3 region has the DNA TGTGCCAGCAGCTTGGCTCTGACAGCTCAAGAGACCCAGTACTTC.

V and J are TRBV6-5 and TRBJ1-6, with D maybe TRBD1 (6 bases). Per the germline V gene, CDR1 is MNHEY and CDR2 is SVGAGI. The CDR3 has 15 residues. With 5 bases removed from V and 7 bases from J, the gap between germline ends came to 15 bases. This CDR3 is CASSTLDSWNSPLHF. The CDR3 region has the DNA TGTGCCAGCAGTACCCTGGACAGTTGGAATTCACCCCTCCACTTT.

V and J are TRBV7-2 and TRBJ2-2, with D possibly TRBD1 on 5 matching bases. Trimming pared 5 bases from V and 5 bases from J, leaving 15 bases between. This CDR3 region has 15 residues. The germline CDR1 and CDR2 sequences are SGHTA and FQGNSA. The CDR3 loop reads CASSLRAGSTGELFF. CDR3 in DNA: TGTGCCAGCAGCCTCCGGGCAGGGTCGACCGGGGAGCTGTTTTTT.

This chain connects TRBV5-1 to TRBJ2-7, with D possibly matching TRBD1 (5 bases). V lost 4 bases and J 3 bases, leaving 8 bases between the germline ends. Germline V gives CDR1 SGHRS, CDR2 YFSETQ. The CDR3 spans 12 residues. The CDR3 region is CASSIDSYEQYF. CDR3 nucleotides: TGCGCCAGCAGCATCGACAGCTACGAGCAGTACTTC.

The chain carries TRBV6-1 and TRBJ1-2, with D perhaps matching TRBD1 (5 bases). The V end was cut by 4 bases, the J end by 4 bases, with 13 bases between. Germline V gene lookup returns CDR1 MNHNS and CDR2 SASEGT. The CDR3 is 14 residues long. CDR3 sequence (DNA): TGTGCCAGCAGTGGCTTGGGGCAGGGCTATGGCTACACCTTC. Its translation is CASSGLGQGYGYTF.

The chain is built from TRBV29-1 and TRBJ1-2, with a possible D match to TRBD1 (6 bases). CDR1 is SQVTM, CDR2 ANQGSEA, per germline. This CDR3 is 11 amino acids long. Trimming took off 4 bases at V and 6 bases at J, with 9 bases between the two ends. The CDR3 sequence: CSVVTGHGYTF. The CDR3 DNA is TGCAGCGTTGTGACAGGCCATGGCTACACCTTC.

This clone was recorded a few times. The chain employs TRBV27 and TRBJ2-7; TRBD1 aligns across 9 bases. The germline V gene encodes CDR1 MNHEY and CDR2 SMNVEV (reference sequence). V shed 4 bases, J shed 7 bases, and the junction held 14 bases outside the gene matches. There are 16 residues in the CDR3. The CDR3 nucleotides read TGTGCCAGCAGTTCCTCCTCCAGGACAGGGGCCTTGGAGCAGTACTTC. Amino acids: CASSSSSRTGALEQYF.

This clone was observed once. This rearrangement joins TRBV27 to TRBJ1-3, with TRBD1 matching over 9 bases. V shed 4 bases and J 4 bases; nucleotides not matched to a gene: 5. The CDR3 is made up of 15 amino acids. The V gene's germline CDR1 is MNHEY and CDR2 SMNVEV (reference sequence). The CDR3 is CASSSSGTGGNTIYF. CDR3 nucleotide sequence: TGTGCCAGCAGTTCCTCCGGGACAGGGGGAAACACCATATATTTT.

The gene calls are TRBV5-1 and TRBJ2-1, with a tentative D call TRBD2 (6 bases). The CDR3 runs 14 residues. Germline V gene data show CDR1 as SGHRS and CDR2 as YFSETQ. V was cut by 4 bases and J by 6 bases, with 14 bases left in between. The chain's CDR3 is CASSLMAGSNEQFF. As DNA, the CDR3 is TGCGCCAGCAGCCTCATGGCGGGATCCAATGAGCAGTTCTTC.

The chain joins TRBV19 to TRBJ2-7; the D gene could be TRBD1 or TRBD2 (6 bases each). Germline loops: CDR1 LNHDA, CDR2 SQIVND (reference sequence). The CDR3 has 15 amino acids. Trimming stripped 3 bases from V and 0 bases from J, with 12 bases between. CDR3 in DNA: TGTGCCAGTAGTATCCGGGGGCCGCGCTCCTACGAGCAGTACTTC. It is translated as CASSIRGPRSYEQYF.

The chain has TRBV19 and TRBJ2-1, with a possible D match to TRBD1 (6 bases). V lost 3 bases and J lost 2, with 14 bases in between. This CDR3 spans 16 amino acids. Per germline, CDR1 LNHDA and CDR2 SQIVND (reference sequence). The chain's CDR3 is CASSMYGTIPYNEQFF. The CDR3 region has the DNA TGTGCCAGTAGTATGTACGGGACAATCCCCTACAATGAGCAGTTCTTC.

The gene calls are TRBV6-6 and TRBJ1-1; D is ambiguous. Germline CDR1 reads MNHNY; CDR2 reads SVGAGI (reference sequence). This CDR3 has 13 amino acids. Trimming removed 7 bases at V and 0 bases at J, with 9 bases between. CDR3: CASTLQMNTEAFF. CDR3 DNA: TGTGCCAGCACCCTACAGATGAACACTGAAGCTTTCTTT.

The CDR3 DNA reads TGTGCCACCAGACAGGAGGGGGATAGCAATCAGCCCCAGCATTTT. It encodes CATRQEGDSNQPQHF. The gene calls are TRBV10-3 and TRBJ1-5; D perhaps matches TRBD1 (6 bases). Germline V gene lookup returns CDR1 ENHRY and CDR2 SYGVKD. V was trimmed by 10 bases and J by 0 bases, leaving 16 bases between them. The CDR3 extends over 15 amino acids.

This chain's CDR3 is CASSLVGNGYTF. CDR3 in DNA: TGTGCCAGCAGCTTAGTGGGAAATGGCTACACCTTC. V usage is TRBV5-4 and J usage is TRBJ1-2, with D unclear. The CDR3 is 12 amino acids. V lost 2 bases to trimming and J lost 6 bases, with 8 bases between them. Germline V gene data show CDR1 as SGHNT and CDR2 as YYREEE (reference sequence).

The chain has TRBV7-2 and TRBJ1-5; D is uncertain. Trimming shortened V by 2 bases and J by 2 bases, and 13 bases separated the two germline ends. Germline CDR1 SGHTA, CDR2 FQGNSA. The CDR3 is 16 residues long. The CDR3 DNA sequence: TGTGCCAGCAGCTTATTTTTCCTTGATGGCAATCAGCCCCAGCATTTT. Its translation is CASSLFFLDGNQPQHF.

This clone was counted a few times. The gene calls are TRBV7-2 and TRBJ1-2; D is perhaps TRBD1 (6 bases). CDR3 size: 16 residues. The germline V and J ends were trimmed by 1 base and 8 bases, with 20 bases remaining between them. The germline gives CDR1 SGHTA, CDR2 FQGNSA. The CDR3 region has the DNA TGTGCCAGCAGCTTAGGATGGGGGGCAGGGAATAGGGGCTACACCTTC. Its protein is CASSLGWGAGNRGYTF.